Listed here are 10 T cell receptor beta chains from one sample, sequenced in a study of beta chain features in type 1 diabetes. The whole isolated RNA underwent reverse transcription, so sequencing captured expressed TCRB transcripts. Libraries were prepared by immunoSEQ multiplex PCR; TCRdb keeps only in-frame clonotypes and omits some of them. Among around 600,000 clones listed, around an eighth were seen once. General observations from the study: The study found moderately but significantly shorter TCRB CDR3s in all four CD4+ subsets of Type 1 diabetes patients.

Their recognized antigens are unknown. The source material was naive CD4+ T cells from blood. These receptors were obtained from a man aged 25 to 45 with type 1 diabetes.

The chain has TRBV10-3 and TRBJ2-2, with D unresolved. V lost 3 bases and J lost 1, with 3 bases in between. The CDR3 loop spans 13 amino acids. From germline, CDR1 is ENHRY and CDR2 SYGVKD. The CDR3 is CAISDQNTGELFF. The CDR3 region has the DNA TGTGCCATCAGTGACCAGAACACCGGGGAGCTGTTTTTT.

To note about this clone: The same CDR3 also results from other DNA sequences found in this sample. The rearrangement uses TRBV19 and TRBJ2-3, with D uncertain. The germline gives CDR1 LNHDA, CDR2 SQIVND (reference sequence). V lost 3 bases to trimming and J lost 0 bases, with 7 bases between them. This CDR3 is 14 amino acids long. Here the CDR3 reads CASSIRSSTDTQYF. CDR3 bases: TGTGCCAGTAGTATCCGGAGTAGCACAGATACGCAGTATTTT.

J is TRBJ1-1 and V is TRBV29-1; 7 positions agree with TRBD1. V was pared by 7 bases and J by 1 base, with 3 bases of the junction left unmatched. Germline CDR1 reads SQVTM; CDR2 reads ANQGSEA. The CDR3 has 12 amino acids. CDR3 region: CSEGQANTEAFF. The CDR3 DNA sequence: TGCAGCGAAGGACAGGCGAACACTGAAGCTTTCTTT.

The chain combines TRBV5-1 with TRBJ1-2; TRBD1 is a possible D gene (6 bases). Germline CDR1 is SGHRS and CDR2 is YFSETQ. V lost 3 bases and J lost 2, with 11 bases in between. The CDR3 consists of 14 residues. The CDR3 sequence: CASSSPGTNYGYTF. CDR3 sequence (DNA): TGCGCCAGCAGCTCTCCCGGGACAAACTATGGCTACACCTTC.

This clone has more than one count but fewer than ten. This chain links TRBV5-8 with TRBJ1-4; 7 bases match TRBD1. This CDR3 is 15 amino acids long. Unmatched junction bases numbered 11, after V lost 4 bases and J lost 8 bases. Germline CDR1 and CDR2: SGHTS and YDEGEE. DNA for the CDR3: TGTGCCAGCAGCACCGGGACAGCCGAGGGCGAAAAACTGTTTTTT. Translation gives CASSTGTAEGEKLFF. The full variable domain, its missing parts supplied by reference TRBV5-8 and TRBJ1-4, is EAGVTQSPTHLIKTRGQQATLRCSPISGHTSVYWYQQALGLGLQFLLWYDEGEERNRGNFPPRFSGRQFPNYSSELNVNALELEDSALYLCASSTGTAEGEKLFFGSGTQLSVL.

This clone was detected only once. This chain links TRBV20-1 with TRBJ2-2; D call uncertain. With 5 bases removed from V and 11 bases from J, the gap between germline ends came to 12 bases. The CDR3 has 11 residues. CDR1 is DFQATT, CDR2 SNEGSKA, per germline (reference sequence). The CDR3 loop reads CSAPIRGELFF. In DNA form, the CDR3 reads TGCAGTGCTCCCATAAGAGGAGAGCTGTTTTTT.

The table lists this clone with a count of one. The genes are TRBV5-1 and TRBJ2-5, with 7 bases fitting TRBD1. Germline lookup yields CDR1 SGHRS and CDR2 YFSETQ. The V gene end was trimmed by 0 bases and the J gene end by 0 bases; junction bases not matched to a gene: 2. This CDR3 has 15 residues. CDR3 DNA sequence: TGCGCCAGCAGCTTGGGCGACAGGGACCAAGAGACCCAGTACTTC. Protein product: CASSLGDRDQETQYF.

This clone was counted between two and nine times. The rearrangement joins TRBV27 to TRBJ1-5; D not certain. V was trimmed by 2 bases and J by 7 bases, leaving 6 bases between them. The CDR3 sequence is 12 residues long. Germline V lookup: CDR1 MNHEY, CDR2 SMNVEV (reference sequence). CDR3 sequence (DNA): TGTGCCAGCAGTTTAATGGGGCAGCCCCAGCATTTT. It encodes CASSLMGQPQHF.

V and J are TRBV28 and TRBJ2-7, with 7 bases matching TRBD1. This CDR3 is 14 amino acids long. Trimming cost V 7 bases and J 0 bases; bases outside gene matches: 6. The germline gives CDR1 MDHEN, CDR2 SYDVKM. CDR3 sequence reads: CASISGTASYEQYF. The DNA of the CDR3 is TGTGCCAGCATCTCCGGGACAGCCTCCTACGAGCAGTACTTC.

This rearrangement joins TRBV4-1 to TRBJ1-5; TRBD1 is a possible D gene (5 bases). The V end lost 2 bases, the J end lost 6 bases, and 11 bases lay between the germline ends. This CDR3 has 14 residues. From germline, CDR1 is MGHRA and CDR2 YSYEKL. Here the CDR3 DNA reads TGCGCCAGCAGCCAATCGACAGAAAGTCAGCCCCAGCATTTT. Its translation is CASSQSTESQPQHF.